This T cell receptor beta chain was identified during a study of T-cell memory formation after mild COVID-19. Findings and caveats of the study: The authors did not confirm SARS-CoV-2 specificity of second-wave clones peaking day 37. The study detected some responding clones in pre-infection memory, suggesting cross-reactive memory joined.

Constant-segment primers were used for 5'RACE, and the resulting TCR alpha and TCR beta cDNA libraries carried sample barcodes and UMIs. TCRdb independently ran MiXCR on the 5' RACE reads; one entry per CDR3 protein. This table has roughly 200,000 distinct CDR3 sequences, 20% to 25% appearing once. This CDR3 region has 17 residues. The V gene's germline CDR1 is SGDLS and CDR2 YYNGEE. As to this clonotype: The antigen is undetermined. The junction does not match germline at one end; this may be a read error.

The sequence was obtained from an adult woman who had mild COVID-19 (a few samples of this study predate the infection). Cell type and time point are not known. Sequenced material: PBMCs or a T cell subset sorted from them (not recorded which). This chain connects TRBV9 to TRBJ2-1, with D uncertain. The DNA of the CDR3 is TGTGACAGCAGCGTAGTCTCGGGCCAGAGCTCCTACAATGAGCAGTTCTTC. Its translation is CDSSVVSGQSSYNEQFF.